The T cell receptor (beta chain) under discussion was sequenced for a study of shared clonotypes between healthy human individuals. Study-wide background: The cohort had two women and three men, ages 18 to 49. Broader study findings: Sample collection involved blood only; tissue repertoires are likely different.

Remarks on this clone: The antigen is unknown.

It was CD45RO-negative cells, positively selected for CCR7, that made up naive CD8 cells, with terminally differentiated effector memory CD45RA+ cells excluded. Donors comprised healthy HIV-negative adults lacking recent acute infections or vaccinations. Germline CDR1 is SGHRS and CDR2 is YFSETQ. V gave up 0 bases and J gave up 9 bases; unmatched junction bases: 9. CDR3 length equals 16 residues. Researchers divided each subset's genomic DNA evenly across several immunoSEQ plates. The assay was immunoSEQ multiplex PCR, and TCRdb's table has in-frame clones only and misses some. The data contain hundreds of thousands of clones, around 96% of them singletons.

The receptor was isolated from a woman aged 25 to 39 in good health. Sequences were obtained from naive CD8+ T cells sorted from blood. V usage is TRBV5-1 and J usage is TRBJ2-1; 10 nucleotides match TRBD2. The CDR3 spells CASSLVPSGSLGEQFF. The CDR3 DNA is TGCGCCAGCAGCTTGGTCCCTAGCGGGAGTTTGGGTGAGCAGTTCTTC.